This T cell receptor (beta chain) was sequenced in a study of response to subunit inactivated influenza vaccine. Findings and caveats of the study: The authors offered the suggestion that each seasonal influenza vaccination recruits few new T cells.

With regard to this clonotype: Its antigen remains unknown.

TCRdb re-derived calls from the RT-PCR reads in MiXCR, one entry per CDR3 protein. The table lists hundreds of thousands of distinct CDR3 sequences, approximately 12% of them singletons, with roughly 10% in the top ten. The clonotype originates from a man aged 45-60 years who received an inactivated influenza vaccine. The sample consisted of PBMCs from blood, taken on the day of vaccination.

The CDR3 DNA reads as TGCGCCAGCAGACCCTCCGGGACACCAAGCTCCTACAATGAGCAGTTCTTC. Protein product: CASRPSGTPSSYNEQFF. The V and J genes are TRBV5-1 and TRBJ2-1; D is perhaps TRBD1 (6 bases). CDR1 is SGHRS and CDR2 is YFSETQ in the germline V gene. The V and J ends lost 5 bases and 0 bases respectively, with 18 bases between them. This CDR3 region has 17 residues.